This entry concerns a single T cell receptor (beta chain). These data come from a study of blood T cell repertoires in COVID-19. Overall study context: T cells, B-cell-depleted T cells, or PBMCs provided the cDNA or gDNA that served as material.

As handled by the study authors: Amplification with reference gene primers provided the estimates of nucleated cell counts. Data came from immunoSEQ multiplex PCR; TCRdb stores just in-frame clones and leaves some out. Clone size and V and J calls were adopted from that table, with D and trimming inferred from the DNA. The table shows under 300,000 clones, with over 80% occurring only once. There are 13 residues in the CDR3. Trimming stripped 2 bases from V and 13 bases from J, with 15 bases between. Looked up from germline, CDR1 is MNHEY and CDR2 is SVGAGI. The clonotype originates from a human donor in a cohort sampled during active COVID-19. This chain links TRBV6-5 with TRBJ2-1; TRBD1 is a possible D gene (6 bases). Sequencing was carried out using peripheral blood. The CDR3 sequence: CASSYTLPGVQFF. The CDR3 DNA reads TGTGCCAGCAGTTACACCCTCCCAGGGGTTCAGTTCTTC.